This is a list of T cell receptor beta chains from one sample in a study of CD8+ T cells in alopecia areata. Repertoires were generated with immunoSEQ multiplex PCR, while TCRdb's copy carries only in-frame clones and drops some. The sample has approximately 180,000 clones; roughly 60% are singletons. The material was CD4+ T cells sorted from blood, obtained at week 0. These receptor sequences come from a human donor with alopecia areata. The conserved cysteine and the conserved F or W are not part of the CDR3 here. The order of the fields is V gene, CDR3 length, CDR3 protein.

>TRBV30|12
AWSKTGSSYEQY
>TRBV19|13
ASTGRRGWQETQY
>TRBV30|12
AWSVNRDLNIQY
>TRBV7-9|11
ASSYRGQETQY
>TRBV30|14
AWSVPNRVGNQPQH
>TRBV30|12
AWSPPALNYGYT
>TRBV5-5|13
ASSLGWQDTGELF
>TRBV10-3|13
AISESGGSNEKLF
>TRBV9|13
ASSVSALGGNEQF
>TRBV19|10
ASRQGLGGYT
>TRBV5-6|14
ASSPQGNGGVNEQY
>TRBV30|11
AWGSSSGNTIY